The rows below give T cell receptor beta chains drawn from one sample of a study of T cell responses to AZD1222 COVID-19 vaccine. TCRdb's table, derived via immunoSEQ multiplex PCR, lists solely in-frame clones and lacks some. The sample lists about 78,000 clones; approximately 86% were seen once. The material sequenced was peripheral blood, taken on day 0 of AZD1222 vaccination. The receptors shown here come from an adult in good health. Each CDR3 is given with its conserved first and last residue.

TRBV19	CASSLGGQTEAFF
TRBV7-9	CASTPRVASLNEQFF
TRBV4-1	CASSQGKVGRFTEAFF
TRBV19	CASRTTGRTEAFF
TRBV7-3	CASSAQGGLNDEQFF
TRBV6-5	CASITGAVDGYTF
TRBV5-6	CASSLERGRFNEQFF
TRBV6-6	CASGAVGNEQFF
TRBV18	CASSPRDSTFSPLHF
TRBV3-1/TRBV3-2	CASSQAGQGPYEQYF
TRBV11-2	CASSFLTDWYQETQYF